This T cell receptor beta chain comes out of a study of tumor and adjacent non-tumor tissue in lung cancer. The CDR3 is 15 amino acids. The V gene lost 2 bases and the J gene lost 8 bases, with 16 bases spanning the gap. CDR1 is SGHAT, CDR2 FQNNGV, per germline. Remarks on this clonotype: The CDR3 ends on some other residue instead of the conserved phenylalanine or tryptophan, so this is likely a read error.

A modified ARM-PCR protocol with three rounds of nested PCR amplified TCRbeta. TCRdb analysed the multiplex PCR reads with MiXCR anew, one entry per CDR3 protein. The sample yields some 99,000 distinct CDR3 sequences, about 75% seen once. No cell sorting was done before RNA was extracted from the tissue. This chain connects TRBV11-2 to TRBJ1-3; no firm D call. This sequence originates from a woman between 55 and 75 years old with non-small cell lung cancer. Specimen: lung tumor tissue. The chain's CDR3 is CASSLSSGRLYTIYY. CDR3 coding DNA: TGTGCCAGCAGCTTATCATCCGGCCGCTTGTACACCATATATTAT.